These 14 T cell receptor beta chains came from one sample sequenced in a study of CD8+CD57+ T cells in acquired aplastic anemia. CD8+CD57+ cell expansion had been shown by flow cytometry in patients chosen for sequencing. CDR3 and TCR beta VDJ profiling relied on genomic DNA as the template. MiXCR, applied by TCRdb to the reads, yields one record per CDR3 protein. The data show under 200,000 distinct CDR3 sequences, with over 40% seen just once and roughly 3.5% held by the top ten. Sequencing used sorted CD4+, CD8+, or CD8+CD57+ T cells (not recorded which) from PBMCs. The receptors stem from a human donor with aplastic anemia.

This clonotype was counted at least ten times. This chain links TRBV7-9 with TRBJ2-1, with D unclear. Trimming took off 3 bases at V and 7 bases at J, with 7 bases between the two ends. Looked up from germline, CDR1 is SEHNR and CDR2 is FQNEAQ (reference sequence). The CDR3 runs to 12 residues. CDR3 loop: CASSFVDNEQFF. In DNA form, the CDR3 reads TGTGCCAGCAGCTTTGTTGATAATGAGCAGTTCTTC. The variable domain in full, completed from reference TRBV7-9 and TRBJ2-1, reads DTGVSQNPRHKITKRGQNVTFRCDPISEHNRLYWYRQTLGQGPEFLTYFQNEAQLEKSRLLSDRFSAERPKGSFSTLEIQRTEQGDSAMYLCASSFVDNEQFFGPGTRLTVL.

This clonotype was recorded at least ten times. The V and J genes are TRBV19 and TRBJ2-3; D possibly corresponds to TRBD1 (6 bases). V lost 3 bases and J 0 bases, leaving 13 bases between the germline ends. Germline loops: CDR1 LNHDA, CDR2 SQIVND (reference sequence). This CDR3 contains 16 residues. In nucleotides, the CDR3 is TGTGCCAGTAGTATCGAAAACAGGGCTAGCACAGATACGCAGTATTTT. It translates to CASSIENRASTDTQYF.

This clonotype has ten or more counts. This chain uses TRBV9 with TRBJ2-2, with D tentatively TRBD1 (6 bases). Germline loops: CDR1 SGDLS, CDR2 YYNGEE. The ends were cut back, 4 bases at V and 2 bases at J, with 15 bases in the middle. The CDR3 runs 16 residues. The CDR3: CASSPKGGVNTGELFF. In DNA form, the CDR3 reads TGTGCCAGCAGCCCTAAAGGGGGAGTCAACACCGGGGAGCTGTTTTTT.

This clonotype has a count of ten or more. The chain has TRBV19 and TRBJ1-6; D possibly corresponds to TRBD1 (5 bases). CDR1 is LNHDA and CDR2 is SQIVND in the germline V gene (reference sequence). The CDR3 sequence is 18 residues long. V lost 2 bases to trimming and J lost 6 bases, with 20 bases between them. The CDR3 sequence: CASSIPVAGMNVNSPLHF. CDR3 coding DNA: TGTGCCAGTAGTATACCAGTCGCAGGGATGAATGTTAATTCACCCCTCCACTTT.

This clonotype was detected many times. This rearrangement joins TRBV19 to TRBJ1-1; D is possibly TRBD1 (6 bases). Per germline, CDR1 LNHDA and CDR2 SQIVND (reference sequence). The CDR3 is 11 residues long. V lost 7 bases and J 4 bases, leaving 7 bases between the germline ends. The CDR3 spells CASKGVTEAFF. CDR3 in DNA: TGTGCCAGTAAGGGGGTCACTGAAGCTTTCTTT.

The CDR3 sequence is CASRRSATEQYF. CDR3 in DNA: TGTGCCAGCAGGAGGTCGGCCACGGAGCAGTACTTC. This chain links TRBV25-1 with TRBJ2-7; no clear D. V was trimmed by 6 bases and J by 7 bases, leaving 13 bases between them. The CDR3 consists of 12 residues. CDR1 is MGHDK and CDR2 is SYGVNS in the germline V gene.

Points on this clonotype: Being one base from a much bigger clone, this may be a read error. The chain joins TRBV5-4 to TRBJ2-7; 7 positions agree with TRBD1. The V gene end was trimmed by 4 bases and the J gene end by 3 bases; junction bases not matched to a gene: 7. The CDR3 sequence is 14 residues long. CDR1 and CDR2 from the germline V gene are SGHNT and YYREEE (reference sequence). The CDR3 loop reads CASSRGQHVYEQYF. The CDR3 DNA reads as TGTGCCAGCAGCAGGGGACAGCACGTCTACGAGCAGTACTTC.

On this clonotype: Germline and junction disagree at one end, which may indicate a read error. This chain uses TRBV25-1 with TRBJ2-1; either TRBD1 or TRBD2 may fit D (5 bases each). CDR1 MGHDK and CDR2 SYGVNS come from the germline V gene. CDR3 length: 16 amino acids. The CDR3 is CASSDPTGAGHNEQSF. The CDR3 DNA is TGTGCCAGCAGTGATCCCACCGGGGCAGGTCACAATGAGCAGTCCTTC.

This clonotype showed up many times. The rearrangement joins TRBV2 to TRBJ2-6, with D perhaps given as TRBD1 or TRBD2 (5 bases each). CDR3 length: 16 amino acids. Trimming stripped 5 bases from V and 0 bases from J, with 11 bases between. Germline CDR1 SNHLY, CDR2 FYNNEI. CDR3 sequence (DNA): TGTGCCAGCAGTTGGGACGGACACTCTGGGGCCAACGTCCTGACTTTC. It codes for CASSWDGHSGANVLTF.

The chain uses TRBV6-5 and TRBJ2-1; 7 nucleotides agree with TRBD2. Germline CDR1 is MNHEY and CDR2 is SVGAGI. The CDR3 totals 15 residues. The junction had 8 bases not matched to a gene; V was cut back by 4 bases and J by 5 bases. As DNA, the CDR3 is TGTGCCAGCAGTTTAAGTCTAGCGGCTAACAATGAGCAGTTCTTC. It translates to CASSLSLAANNEQFF.

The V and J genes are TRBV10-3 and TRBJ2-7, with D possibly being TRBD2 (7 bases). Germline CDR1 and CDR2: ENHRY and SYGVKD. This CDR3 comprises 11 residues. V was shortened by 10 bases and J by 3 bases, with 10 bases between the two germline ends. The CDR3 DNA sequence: TGTGCCAGGGGGGGCCACTACGAGCAGTACGTC. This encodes CARGGHYEQYV.

The CDR3 DNA reads as TGTGCCAGCAGCGTAGCGGGACAGGACACCTACGAGCAGTACTTC. It yields the protein CASSVAGQDTYEQYF. The chain recombines TRBV9 with TRBJ2-7; 8 bases match TRBD1. Germline V CDR1 and CDR2: SGDLS, YYNGEE. The CDR3 covers 15 residues. Trimming took 0 bases from V and 2 from J; bases not matched to a gene: 4.

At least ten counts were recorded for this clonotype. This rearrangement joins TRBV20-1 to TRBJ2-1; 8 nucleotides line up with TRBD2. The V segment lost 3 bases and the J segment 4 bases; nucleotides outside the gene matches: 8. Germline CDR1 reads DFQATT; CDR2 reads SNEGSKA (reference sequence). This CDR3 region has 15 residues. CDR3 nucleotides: TGCAGTGCTAGTCTGGCGGGAGGCGGTTACAATGAGCAGTTCTTC. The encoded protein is CSASLAGGGYNEQFF.

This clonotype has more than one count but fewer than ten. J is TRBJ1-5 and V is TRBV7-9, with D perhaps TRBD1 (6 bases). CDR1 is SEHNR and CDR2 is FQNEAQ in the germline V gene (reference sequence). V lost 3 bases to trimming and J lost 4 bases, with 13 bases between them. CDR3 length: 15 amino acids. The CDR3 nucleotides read TGTGCCAGCAGCTTTGGCGGGGGCATTAATCAGCCCCAGCATTTT. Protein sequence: CASSFGGGINQPQHF.